This is a list of T cell receptor beta chains from one sample in a study of glioma-infiltrating T cells after dendritic cell vaccination. Measured with immunoSEQ multiplex PCR; TCRdb has only the in-frame clones, and not every one. The repertoire holds roughly 23,000 clones, with less than 85% as singletons. This specimen consisted of blood, obtained before dendritic cell vaccination. The receptors were sampled from a human donor with glioblastoma. Both conserved end residues are part of each CDR3. A D gene is named only where the DNA matches it firmly. Expanded clones are given a class, and other clones once, few, many or no size at all.

clone_size,v_call,j_call,d_call,cdr3_nt,cdr3_aa
NA,TRBV28,TRBJ2-5,TRBD1,TGTGCCAGCAGACCGGGACAGACAAGAGAAACCCAGTACTTC,CASRPGQTRETQYF
NA,TRBV6-6,TRBJ2-5,NA,TGTGCCAGCAGTTACTCGGGGGGAGAGACCCAGTACTTC,CASSYSGGETQYF
NA,TRBV6-5,TRBJ1-1,NA,TGTGCCAGCAGTCCGGGACTGGAAGCTTTCTTT,CASSPGLEAFF
NA,TRBV5-1,TRBJ2-7,TRBD2,TGCGCCAGCAGCTTGGTGTCTAGCGGGAATAACGAGCAGTACTTC,CASSLVSSGNNEQYF
NA,TRBV9,TRBJ2-1,TRBD2,TGTGCCAGCAGCGATACAGGACTAGCGGGAGGTTCATGGGAGCAGTTCTTC,CASSDTGLAGGSWEQFF
once,TRBV7-8,TRBJ1-5,TRBD1,TGTGCCAGCAGCTTACTGGACAGGGAGAATCAGCCCCAGCATTTT,CASSLLDRENQPQHF
NA,TRBV9,TRBJ2-7,NA,TGTGCCAGCAGCGTAGCAGGGCTTACCTACGAGCAGTACTTC,CASSVAGLTYEQYF
NA,TRBV18,TRBJ1-5,TRBD1,TGTGCCAGCTCACCGACAGGGGTTAGCAATCAGCCCCAGCATTTT,CASSPTGVSNQPQHF
NA,TRBV5-4,TRBJ1-2,TRBD1,TGTGCCAGCAGCTTTACAGGGGTCCGCTATGGCTACACCTTC,CASSFTGVRYGYTF
NA,TRBV10-3,TRBJ1-4,NA,TGTGCCATCAGTGATCTCGGGAGTACTAATGAAAAACTGTTTTTT,CAISDLGSTNEKLFF
medium-sized,TRBV19,TRBJ1-5,NA,TGTGCCAGTAGTTTCCGACAGCACAATCAGCCCCAGCATTTT,CASSFRQHNQPQHF
few,TRBV19,TRBJ2-7,NA,TGTGCCAGTAGTATAGATCTGGCCGGACAGACCTACGAGCAGTACTTC,CASSIDLAGQTYEQYF
NA,TRBV2,TRBJ2-7,TRBD1,TGTGCCAGCAGCCCCACAGGGGCCTACGAGCAGTACTTC,CASSPTGAYEQYF
NA,TRBV13,TRBJ2-7,NA,TGTGCCAGCAGCTTAGGTATAGGGGGGGTTGGATACGAGCAGTACTTC,CASSLGIGGVGYEQYF
NA,TRBV6-5,TRBJ2-1,NA,TGTGCCAGCAGTTTAAAAAGGGGGAGGGATGAGCAGTTCTTC,CASSLKRGRDEQFF
NA,TRBV7-7,TRBJ2-5,NA,TGTGCTAGCAGCCCGGCCGGGGGGCGAGAGACCCAGTACTTC,CASSPAGGRETQYF
few,TRBV9,TRBJ2-1,TRBD2,TGTGCCAGCAGCGTAGTTGAAGCGGGAGTATTCAATGAGCAGTTCTTC,CASSVVEAGVFNEQFF
NA,TRBV4-1,TRBJ2-5,TRBD2,TGCGCCAGCAGCCAAGTCCCTGGACTAGCGGGAGTGGTATCCGGAGAGACCCAGTACTTC,CASSQVPGLAGVVSGETQYF
NA,TRBV5-1,TRBJ2-5,TRBD2,TGCGCCAGCAGCTTGGGGGTAGCGGGAGGGCCGGAGGAGACCCAGTACTTC,CASSLGVAGGPEETQYF
NA,TRBV7-2,TRBJ2-5,TRBD2,TGTGCCAGCAGCTTAAGCGTGTCTAGCGGCCAAGAGACCCAGTACTTC,CASSLSVSSGQETQYF
NA,TRBV18,TRBJ1-5,NA,TGTGCCAGCTCACCCGGACCGGGGGAAGTCAATCAGCCCCAGCATTTT,CASSPGPGEVNQPQHF
NA,TRBV25-1,TRBJ1-2,NA,TGTGCCAGCAGTGAATGGTTGGCAGGGCCTAACTATGGCTACACCTTC,CASSEWLAGPNYGYTF
few,TRBV9,TRBJ1-2,TRBD1,TGTGCCAGCAGCTCACCGGGACAGGGGGCAGGGTATGGCTACACCTTC,CASSSPGQGAGYGYTF
NA,TRBV6-1,TRBJ2-3,TRBD2,TGTGCCAGCAGTATGGTCCTAGCGGATACAGATACGCAGTATTTT,CASSMVLADTDTQYF
NA,TRBV30,TRBJ1-1,NA,TGTGCCTGGGCTAGCCAGGGGTTCACTGAAGCTTTCTTT,CAWASQGFTEAFF
few,TRBV6-5,TRBJ2-2,TRBD1,TGTGCCAGCCTGACCGGGACAGGGGGGACCGGGGAGCTGTTTTTT,CASLTGTGGTGELFF
few,TRBV6-1,TRBJ1-5,NA,TGTGCCAGCAGTGAAATGCGGGATCAGCCCCAGCATTTT,CASSEMRDQPQHF
few,TRBV5-5,TRBJ2-5,TRBD2,TGTGCCAGCAGCTTGCTAGCGGGAGGGCGGGAGACCCAGTACTTC,CASSLLAGGRETQYF
NA,TRBV30,TRBJ1-3,TRBD1,TGTGCGCGAAGGGGGCTTATCGGAAACACCATATATTTT,CARRGLIGNTIYF
NA,TRBV6-7,TRBJ2-7,NA,TGTGCCAGCCCCGGCGGCGAGAGCTCCTACGAGCAGTACTTC,CASPGGESSYEQYF
NA,TRBV6-1,TRBJ1-4,NA,TGTGCCAGCAGTGAAAAAAGGTTCACTGGGCTTGGTGAAAAACTGTTTTTT,CASSEKRFTGLGEKLFF
NA,TRBV19,TRBJ2-7,NA,TGTGCCAGTAGTATTCGGGACACCTACGAGCAGTACTTC,CASSIRDTYEQYF
once,TRBV5-6,TRBJ2-5,TRBD2,TGTGCCAGCAGCCGAGGGAGCGGGATAGAAGAGACCCAGTACTTC,CASSRGSGIEETQYF
NA,TRBV29-1,TRBJ1-1,NA,TGCAGCGTTCAATTTGGACAGAGGGGCACTGAAGCTTTCTTT,CSVQFGQRGTEAFF
NA,TRBV11-2,TRBJ2-1,TRBD1,TGTGCCAGCAGCACGCACAGGGGTGGGTCTCAGTTCTTC,CASSTHRGGSQFF
NA,TRBV7-8,TRBJ1-4,NA,TGTGCCAGCAGCTTACGGGAGCCAGGAGGCCGGTCTAATGAAAAACTGTTTTTT,CASSLREPGGRSNEKLFF
NA,TRBV15,TRBJ2-7,NA,TGTGCCACCAGCAGAGAACTGGGGGGAGGTCCCTACGAGCAGTACTTC,CATSRELGGGPYEQYF
NA,TRBV28,TRBJ2-7,TRBD2,TGTGCCAGCAGCTCCGGACTAGCTGATCTCTACGAGCAGTACTTC,CASSSGLADLYEQYF
NA,TRBV29-1,TRBJ1-1,NA,TGCAGCGTAGATGGACAGACGAGCACTGAAGCTTTCTTT,CSVDGQTSTEAFF
few,TRBV19,TRBJ2-3,NA,TGTGCCAGTACAAAGCGAGCGGCCACAGATACGCAGTATTTT,CASTKRAATDTQYF
NA,TRBV11-1,TRBJ2-5,NA,TGTGCCAGCAGCCTAGGGTGGACTATCCAAGAGACCCAGTACTTC,CASSLGWTIQETQYF
NA,TRBV4-2,TRBJ2-2,TRBD2,TGTGCCAGCAGCCCGAGCGGGGGGAACACCGGGGAGCTGTTTTTT,CASSPSGGNTGELFF